The entry below describes one T cell receptor beta chain. Its target is not known. This record belongs to a study of cytomegalovirus exposure and HLA in healthy donors. The study's findings and limits: CMV serostatus alone was available as immune exposure information. Earlier results showed most TCR beta V segments being productive about 87% or about 30% of the time. Presence/absence analyses assumed roughly uniform sequencing depth across donors.

PCR primers comprised 60 Vbeta and 13 Jbeta primers. Clones were sequenced by immunoSEQ multiplex PCR, and TCRdb holds only the in-frame ones, with some missing. The sample table includes roughly 60,000 clones. The sequenced sample was PBMCs. This clonotype was sampled from a male donor in good health and CMV-seronegative.

The CDR3: CASSPGRGVKEKLFF. CDR3 DNA sequence: TGTGCCAGCAGCCCTGGCCGGGGGGTAAAAGAAAAACTGTTTTTT. The rearrangement links TRBV5-8 to TRBJ1-4, with a tentative D call TRBD1 (5 bases). Trimming removed 4 bases from V and 8 bases from J, with 18 bases in between. CDR1 and CDR2 (germline): SGHTS, YDEGEE. The CDR3 is 15 amino acids. Drawing the rest from reference TRBV5-8 and TRBJ1-4, the complete variable domain is EAGVTQSPTHLIKTRGQQATLRCSPISGHTSVYWYQQALGLGLQFLLWYDEGEERNRGNFPPRFSGRQFPNYSSELNVNALELEDSALYLCASSPGRGVKEKLFFGSGTQLSVL.